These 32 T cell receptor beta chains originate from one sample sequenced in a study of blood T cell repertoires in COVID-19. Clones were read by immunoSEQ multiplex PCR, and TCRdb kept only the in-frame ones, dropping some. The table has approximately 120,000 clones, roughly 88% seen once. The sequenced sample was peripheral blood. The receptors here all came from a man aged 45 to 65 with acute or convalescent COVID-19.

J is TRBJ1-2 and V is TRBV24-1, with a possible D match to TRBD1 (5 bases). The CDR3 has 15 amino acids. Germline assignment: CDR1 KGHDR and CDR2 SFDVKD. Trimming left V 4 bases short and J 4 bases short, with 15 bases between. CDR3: CATSDPGRAIYGYTF. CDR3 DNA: TGTGCCACCAGTGACCCGGGCAGGGCTATCTATGGCTACACCTTC.

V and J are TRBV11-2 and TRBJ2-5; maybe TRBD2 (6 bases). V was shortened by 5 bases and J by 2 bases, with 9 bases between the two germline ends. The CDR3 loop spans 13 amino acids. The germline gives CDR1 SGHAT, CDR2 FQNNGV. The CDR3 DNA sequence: TGTGCCAGCAGCCGGGAGAGACAAGAGACCCAGTACTTC. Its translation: CASSRERQETQYF.

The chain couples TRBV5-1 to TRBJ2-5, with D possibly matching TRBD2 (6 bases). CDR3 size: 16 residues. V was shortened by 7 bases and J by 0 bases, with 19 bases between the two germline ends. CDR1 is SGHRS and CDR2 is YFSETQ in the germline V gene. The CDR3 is CASGVQGSGDQETQYF. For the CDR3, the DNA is TGCGCCAGCGGGGTTCAGGGTTCGGGGGACCAAGAGACCCAGTACTTC.

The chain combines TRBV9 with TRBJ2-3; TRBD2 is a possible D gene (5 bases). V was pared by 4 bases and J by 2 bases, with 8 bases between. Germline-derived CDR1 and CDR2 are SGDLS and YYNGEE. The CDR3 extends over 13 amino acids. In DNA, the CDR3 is TGTGCCAGCAGCTGGGAGACCACAGATACGCAGTATTTT. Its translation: CASSWETTDTQYF.

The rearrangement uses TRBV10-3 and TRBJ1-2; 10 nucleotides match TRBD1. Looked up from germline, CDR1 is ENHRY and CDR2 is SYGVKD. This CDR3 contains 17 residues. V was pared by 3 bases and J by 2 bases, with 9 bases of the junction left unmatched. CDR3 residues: CAISDPDRGRVNYGYTF. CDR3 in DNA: TGTGCCATCAGTGACCCTGACAGGGGGCGAGTCAACTATGGCTACACCTTC.

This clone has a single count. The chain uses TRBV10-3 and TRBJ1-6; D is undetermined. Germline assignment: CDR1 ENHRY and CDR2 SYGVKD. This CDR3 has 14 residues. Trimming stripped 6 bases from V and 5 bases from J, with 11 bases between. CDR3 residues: CAIRRTGNNSPLHF. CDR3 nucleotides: TGTGCCATCAGAAGGACGGGGAATAATTCACCCCTCCACTTT.

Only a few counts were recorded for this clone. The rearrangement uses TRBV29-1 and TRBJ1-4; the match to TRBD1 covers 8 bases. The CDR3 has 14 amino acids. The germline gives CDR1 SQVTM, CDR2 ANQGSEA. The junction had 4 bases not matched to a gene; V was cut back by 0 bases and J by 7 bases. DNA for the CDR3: TGCAGCGTTGAAGATGACAGGGGAGGTGAAAAACTGTTTTTT. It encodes CSVEDDRGGEKLFF.

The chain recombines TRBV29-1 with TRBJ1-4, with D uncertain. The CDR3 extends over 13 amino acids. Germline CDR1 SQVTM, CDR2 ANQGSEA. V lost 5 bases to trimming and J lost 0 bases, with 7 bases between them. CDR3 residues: CSVILSTNEKLFF. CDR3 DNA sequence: TGCAGCGTTATCTTATCAACTAATGAAAAACTGTTTTTT.

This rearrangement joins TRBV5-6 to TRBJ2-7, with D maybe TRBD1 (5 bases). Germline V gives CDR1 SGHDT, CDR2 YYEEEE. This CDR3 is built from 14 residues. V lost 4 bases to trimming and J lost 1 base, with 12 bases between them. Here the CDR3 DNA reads TGTGCCAGCAGCGCACGAAGACAGTCCTACGAGCAGTACTTC. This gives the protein CASSARRQSYEQYF.

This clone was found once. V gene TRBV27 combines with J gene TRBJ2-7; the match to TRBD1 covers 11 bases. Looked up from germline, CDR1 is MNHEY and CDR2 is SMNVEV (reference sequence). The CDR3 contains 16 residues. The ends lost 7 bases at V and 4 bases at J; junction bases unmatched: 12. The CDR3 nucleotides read TGTGCCAGCACCAGTCGACTGGGACAGGGGGTATACGAGCAGTACTTC. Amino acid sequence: CASTSRLGQGVYEQYF.

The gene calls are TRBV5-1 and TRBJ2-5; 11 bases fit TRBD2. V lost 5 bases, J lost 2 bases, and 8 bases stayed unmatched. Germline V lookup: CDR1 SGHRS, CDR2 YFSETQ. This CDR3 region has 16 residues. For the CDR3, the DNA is TGCGCCAGCAGGAGACTAGCGGGACTTGCGCAAGAGACCCAGTACTTC. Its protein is CASRRLAGLAQETQYF. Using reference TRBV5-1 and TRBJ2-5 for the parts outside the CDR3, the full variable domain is KAGVTQTPRYLIKTRGQQVTLSCSPISGHRSVSWYQQTPGQGLQFLFEYFSETQRNKGNFPGRFSGRQFSNSRSEMNVSTLELGDSALYLCASRRLAGLAQETQYFGPGTRLLVL.

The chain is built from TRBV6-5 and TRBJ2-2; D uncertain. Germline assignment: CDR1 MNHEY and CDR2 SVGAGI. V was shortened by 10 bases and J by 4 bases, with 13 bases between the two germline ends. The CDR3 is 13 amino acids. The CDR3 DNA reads TGTGCCATCAATCTGAGGCTCACCGGGGAGCTGTTTTTT. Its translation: CAINLRLTGELFF.

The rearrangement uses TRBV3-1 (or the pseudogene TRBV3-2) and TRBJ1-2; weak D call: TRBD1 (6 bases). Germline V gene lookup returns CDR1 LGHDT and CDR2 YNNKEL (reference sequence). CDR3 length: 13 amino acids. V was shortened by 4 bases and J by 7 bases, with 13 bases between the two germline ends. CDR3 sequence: CASSPDTRGGYTF. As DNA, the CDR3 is TGTGCCAGCAGCCCAGACACCAGGGGTGGCTACACCTTC.

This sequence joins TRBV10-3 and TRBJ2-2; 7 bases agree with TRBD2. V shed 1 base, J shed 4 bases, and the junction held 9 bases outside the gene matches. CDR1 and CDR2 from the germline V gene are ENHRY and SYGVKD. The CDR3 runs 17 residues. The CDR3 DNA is TGTGCCATCAGTGAGTATTTGCCTAGCGGACTCACCGGGGAGCTGTTTTTT. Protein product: CAISEYLPSGLTGELFF.

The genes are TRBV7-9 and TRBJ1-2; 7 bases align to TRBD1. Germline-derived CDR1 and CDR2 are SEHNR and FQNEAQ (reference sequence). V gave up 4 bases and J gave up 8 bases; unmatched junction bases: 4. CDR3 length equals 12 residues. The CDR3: CASSSGTAGYTF. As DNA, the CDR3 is TGTGCCAGCAGCTCGGGGACAGCGGGCTACACCTTC. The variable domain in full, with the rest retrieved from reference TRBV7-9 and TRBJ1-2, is DTGVSQNPRHKITKRGQNVTFRCDPISEHNRLYWYRQTLGQGPEFLTYFQNEAQLEKSRLLSDRFSAERPKGSFSTLEIQRTEQGDSAMYLCASSSGTAGYTFGSGTRLTVV.

In DNA, the CDR3 is TGTGCCAGCAGCCCTCCCCCCCAGGGAGAGCAGTACTTC. It translates to CASSPPPQGEQYF. The rearrangement uses TRBV7-9 and TRBJ2-7; D is possibly TRBD1 (5 bases). This CDR3 region has 13 residues. The V end was cut by 5 bases, the J end by 7 bases, with 15 bases between. Germline V gene lookup returns CDR1 SEHNR and CDR2 FQNEAQ (reference sequence).

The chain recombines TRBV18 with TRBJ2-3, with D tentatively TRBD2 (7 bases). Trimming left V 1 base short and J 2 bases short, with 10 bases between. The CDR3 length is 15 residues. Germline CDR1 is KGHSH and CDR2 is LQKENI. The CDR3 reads CASSPLGGHTDTQYF. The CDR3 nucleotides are TGTGCCAGCTCACCACTGGGGGGGCACACAGATACGCAGTATTTT.

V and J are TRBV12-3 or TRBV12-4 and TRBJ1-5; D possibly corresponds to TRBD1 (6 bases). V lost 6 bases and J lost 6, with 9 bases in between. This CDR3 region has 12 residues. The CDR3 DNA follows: TGTGCCAGCAGGGGGGGGGCTCAGCCCCAGCATTTT. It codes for CASRGGAQPQHF.

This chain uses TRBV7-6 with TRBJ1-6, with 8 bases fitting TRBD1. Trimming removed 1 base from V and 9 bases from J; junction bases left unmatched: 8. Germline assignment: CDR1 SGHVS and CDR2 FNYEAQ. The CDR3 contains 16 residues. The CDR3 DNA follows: TGTGCCAGCAGCTTAGGCGGACAGGGCTTGGCTTCACCCCTCCACTTT. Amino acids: CASSLGGQGLASPLHF. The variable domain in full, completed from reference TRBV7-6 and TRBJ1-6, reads GAGVSQSPRYKVTKRGQDVALRCDPISGHVSLYWYRQALGQGPEFLTYFNYEAQQDKSGLPNDRFSAERPEGSISTLTIQRTEQRDSAMYRCASSLGGQGLASPLHFGNGTRLTVT.

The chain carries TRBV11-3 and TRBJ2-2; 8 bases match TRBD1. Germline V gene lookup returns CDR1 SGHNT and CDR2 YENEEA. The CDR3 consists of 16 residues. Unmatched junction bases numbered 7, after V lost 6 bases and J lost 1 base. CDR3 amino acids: CASRSAGTGNTGELFF. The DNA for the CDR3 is TGTGCCAGCAGATCGGCCGGGACAGGGAACACCGGGGAGCTGTTTTTT.

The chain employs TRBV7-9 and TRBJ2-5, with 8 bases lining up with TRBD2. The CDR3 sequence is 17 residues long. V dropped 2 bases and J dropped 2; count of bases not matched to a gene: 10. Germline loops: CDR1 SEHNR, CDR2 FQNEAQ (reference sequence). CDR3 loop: CASSLLGGRSSQETQYF. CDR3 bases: TGTGCCAGCAGCTTACTGGGCGGGAGGAGCTCTCAAGAGACCCAGTACTTC.

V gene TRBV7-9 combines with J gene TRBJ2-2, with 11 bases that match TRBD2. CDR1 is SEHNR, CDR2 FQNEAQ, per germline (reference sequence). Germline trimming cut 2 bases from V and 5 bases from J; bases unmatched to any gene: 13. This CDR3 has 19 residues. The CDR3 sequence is CASSLILAGGIWGTGELFF. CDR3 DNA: TGTGCCAGCAGCTTAATTCTAGCGGGAGGAATATGGGGAACCGGGGAGCTGTTTTTT.

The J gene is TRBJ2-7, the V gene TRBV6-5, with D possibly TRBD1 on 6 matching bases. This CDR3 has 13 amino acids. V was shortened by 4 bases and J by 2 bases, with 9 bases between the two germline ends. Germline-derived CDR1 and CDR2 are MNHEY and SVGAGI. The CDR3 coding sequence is TGTGCCAGCAGTTGGGGGCAGACCTACGAGCAGTACTTC. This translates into CASSWGQTYEQYF.

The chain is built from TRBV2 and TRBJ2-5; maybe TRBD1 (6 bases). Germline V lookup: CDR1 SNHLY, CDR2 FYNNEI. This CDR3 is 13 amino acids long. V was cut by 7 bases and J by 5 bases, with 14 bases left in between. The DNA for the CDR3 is TGTGCCAGCACTACAGGGACGGGTGAGACCCAGTACTTC. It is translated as CASTTGTGETQYF.

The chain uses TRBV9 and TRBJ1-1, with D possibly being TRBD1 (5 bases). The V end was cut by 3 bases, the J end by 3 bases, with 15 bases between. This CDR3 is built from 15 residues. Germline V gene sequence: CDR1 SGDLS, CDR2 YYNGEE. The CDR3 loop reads CASSESIREDTEAFF. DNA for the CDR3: TGTGCCAGCAGCGAAAGTATCAGGGAGGACACTGAAGCTTTCTTT.

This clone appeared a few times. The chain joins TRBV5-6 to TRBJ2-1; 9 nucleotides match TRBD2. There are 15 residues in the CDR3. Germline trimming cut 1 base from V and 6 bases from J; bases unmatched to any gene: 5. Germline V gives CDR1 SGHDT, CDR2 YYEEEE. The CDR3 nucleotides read TGTGCCAGCAGCTTGTTGACTAGCGGTGTCAATGAGCAGTTCTTC. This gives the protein CASSLLTSGVNEQFF.

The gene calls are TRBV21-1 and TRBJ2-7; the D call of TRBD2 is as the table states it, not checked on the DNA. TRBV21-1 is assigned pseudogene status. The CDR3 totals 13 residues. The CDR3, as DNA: TGTGCCAGCAGCAACGGGGAGAACTACGAGCAGTACTTC. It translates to CASSNGENYEQYF.

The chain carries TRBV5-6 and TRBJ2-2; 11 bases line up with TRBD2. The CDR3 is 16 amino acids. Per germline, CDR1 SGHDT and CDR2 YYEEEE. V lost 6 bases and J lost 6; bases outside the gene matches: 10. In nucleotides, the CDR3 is TGTGCCAGCAACGTACTAGCGGGAGTCAAAGCCGGGGAGCTGTTTTTT. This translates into CASNVLAGVKAGELFF.

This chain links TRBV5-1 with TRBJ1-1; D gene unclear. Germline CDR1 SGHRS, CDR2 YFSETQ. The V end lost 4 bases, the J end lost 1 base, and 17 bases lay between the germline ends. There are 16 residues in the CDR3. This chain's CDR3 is CASSLDGSKGNTEAFF. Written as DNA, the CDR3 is TGCGCCAGCAGCCTAGACGGGAGTAAGGGGAACACTGAAGCTTTCTTT.

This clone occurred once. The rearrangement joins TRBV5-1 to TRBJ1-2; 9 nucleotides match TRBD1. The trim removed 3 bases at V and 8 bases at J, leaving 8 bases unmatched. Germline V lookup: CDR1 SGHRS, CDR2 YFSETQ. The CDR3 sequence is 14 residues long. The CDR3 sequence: CASSSGGQGGGYTF. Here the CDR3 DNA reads TGCGCCAGCAGCTCGGGGGGACAGGGCGGCGGCTACACCTTC.

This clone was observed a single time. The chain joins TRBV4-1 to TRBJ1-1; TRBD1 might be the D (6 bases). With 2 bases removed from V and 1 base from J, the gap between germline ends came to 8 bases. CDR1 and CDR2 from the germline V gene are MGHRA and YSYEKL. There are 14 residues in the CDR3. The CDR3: CASSQSGQNTEAFF. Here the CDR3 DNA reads TGCGCCAGCAGCCAATCGGGACAGAACACTGAAGCTTTCTTT.

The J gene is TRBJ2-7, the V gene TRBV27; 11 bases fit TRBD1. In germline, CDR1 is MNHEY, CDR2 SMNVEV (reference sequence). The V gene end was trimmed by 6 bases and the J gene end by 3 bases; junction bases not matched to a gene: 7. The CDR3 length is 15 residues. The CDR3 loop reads CASSLGQGAIYEQYF. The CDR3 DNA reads TGTGCCAGCAGCCTTGGACAGGGGGCTATCTACGAGCAGTACTTC.